The 19 T cell receptor beta chains below all came from one sample that was sequenced in a study of metastatic and nonmetastatic thyroid tumors. Thyroid surgery had not been preceded by any treatment in any patient. TCRdb reanalyzed the PCR reads via MiXCR. The sample shows some 26,000 clones, more than 25% of them seen only once. The sample consisted of blood. Source of these receptors: a male donor with papillary thyroid cancer or a benign thyroid nodule (not recorded which). Some clones in this sample may be carry-over from other donors' samples.

As for this clone: Given a much more abundant clone one base away, this may be a read error. The gene calls are TRBV5-5 and TRBJ2-2; 8 bases are shared with TRBD2. Germline values: CDR1 SGHKS, CDR2 YYEKEE (reference sequence). The CDR3 loop spans 15 amino acids. DNA for the CDR3: TGTGCCAGCAGCTGGGGCACTAGCGGCACCAGGGAGCTGTTTTTT. Encoded protein: CASSWGTSGTRELFF.

The genes are TRBV6-2 or TRBV6-3 and TRBJ1-1; TRBD1 might be the D (5 bases). Trimming stripped 5 bases from V and 4 bases from J, with 11 bases between. Per the germline V gene, CDR1 is MNHEY and CDR2 is SVGEGT. This CDR3 region has 13 residues. The CDR3 coding sequence is TGTGCCAGCAGTCCGGGGGGAGGCACTGAAGCTTTCTTT. It translates to CASSPGGGTEAFF.

The chain couples TRBV13 to TRBJ1-5; TRBD1 aligns across 11 bases. CDR3 length equals 16 residues. The V gene's germline CDR1 is PRHDT and CDR2 FYEKMQ (reference sequence). The V gene end was trimmed by 4 bases and the J gene end by 7 bases; junction bases not matched to a gene: 9. The CDR3, as DNA: TGTGCCAGCAGCTCCGGGGGACAGGGGGTATCACAGCCCCAGCATTTT. Amino acids: CASSSGGQGVSQPQHF.

Notes on this clone: A clone one base away is much larger, so this may be a read error. This rearrangement joins TRBV5-4 to TRBJ1-1; no clear D gene. Germline CDR1 is SGHNT and CDR2 is YYREEE (reference sequence). The CDR3 runs to 14 residues. The CDR3 protein is CVLKVGPVDQRAFF. CDR3 sequence (DNA): TGTGTATTAAAGGTAGGGCCAGTTGATCAGAGGGCTTTCTTT.

Ten or more counts support this clone. V usage is TRBV20-1 and J usage is TRBJ2-6; D is ambiguous. The CDR3 is 14 amino acids. CDR1 is DFQATT and CDR2 is SNEGSKA in the germline V gene (reference sequence). Trimming pared 3 bases from V and 3 bases from J, leaving 9 bases between. This CDR3 is CSASPGSGANVLTF. CDR3 DNA sequence: TGCAGTGCTAGTCCCGGTAGTGGGGCCAACGTCCTGACTTTC.

Sample share makes this clone medium-sized (0.01 to 0.1%). The V call is TRBV6-1, the J call TRBJ1-5, with 9 positions matching TRBD1. J gave up 6 bases and V 6 bases, and 9 bases lay outside the gene matches. CDR3 length equals 15 residues. The germline V gene encodes CDR1 MNHNS and CDR2 SASEGT. The CDR3 spells CASSFHRGHSQPQHF. The CDR3 DNA reads TGTGCCAGCAGCTTTCACAGGGGGCATAGTCAGCCCCAGCATTTT.

At least ten counts were recorded for this clone. V is TRBV25-1 and J is TRBJ2-1; maybe TRBD1 (6 bases). Deletions cut 3 bases from V and 4 bases from J, with 13 bases between. The CDR3 spans 15 residues. CDR1 and CDR2 (germline): MGHDK, SYGVNS. CDR3 in amino acids: CASSDPGHGYNEQFF. The CDR3, as DNA: TGTGCCAGCAGTGACCCGGGACACGGATACAATGAGCAGTTCTTC.

This clone was recorded at least ten times. This sample also contains other DNA sequences that code for the same CDR3. V and J are TRBV6-4 and TRBJ1-1, with D unresolved. CDR3 size: 14 residues. Germline loops: CDR1 MRHNA, CDR2 SNTAGT. With 0 bases removed from V and 5 bases from J, the gap between germline ends came to 10 bases. The CDR3, as DNA: TGTGCCAGCAGTGACTCGAGTCGGGGAACTGAAGCTTTCTTT. This encodes CASSDSSRGTEAFF.

This clone was counted only a few times. The genes are TRBV12-3 or TRBV12-4 and TRBJ1-2; 10 bases map to TRBD1. Trimming cost V 5 bases and J 7 bases; bases outside gene matches: 10. The CDR3 is 15 residues long. CDR3 bases: TGTGCCAGCAGTAAGACAGGGGGCGCATCAGCTGGCTACACCTTC. Translated: CASSKTGGASAGYTF.

This clone was observed many times. V and J are TRBV20-1 and TRBJ1-3; no clear D. CDR1 is DFQATT and CDR2 is SNEGSKA in the germline V gene (reference sequence). V was pared by 3 bases and J by 0 bases, with 12 bases between. The CDR3 contains 15 residues. The DNA of the CDR3 is TGCAGTGCTAGCCGGTCGGTCTACTCTGGAAACACCATATATTTT. Translated: CSASRSVYSGNTIYF.

By its share, this clone is medium-sized. The same CDR3 can be traced to other DNA sequences in this sample. V and J are TRBV30 and TRBJ1-2; TRBD1 might be the D (6 bases). V shed 0 bases and J shed 8 bases, with 13 bases lying between them. Germline V lookup: CDR1 GTSNPN, CDR2 SVGIG (reference sequence). The CDR3 is made up of 13 amino acids. The CDR3 DNA follows: TGTGCCTGGAGTGTACAGGGACTCGGAGGCTACACCTTC. This gives the protein CAWSVQGLGGYTF. Variable domain in full (rest from reference TRBV30 and TRBJ1-2): SQTIHQWPATLVQPVGSPLSLECTVEGTSNPNLYWYRQAAGRGLQLLFYSVGIGQISSEVPQNLSASRPQDRQFILSSKKLLLSDSGFYLCAWSVQGLGGYTFGSGTRLTVV.

The CDR3 coding sequence is TGTGCCAGCTCACCTACAGACTCGAATGAAAAACTGTTTTTT. It encodes CASSPTDSNEKLFF. V gene TRBV18 combines with J gene TRBJ1-4; D call uncertain. Trimming shortened V by 3 bases and J by 5 bases, and 10 bases separated the two germline ends. This CDR3 has 14 amino acids. Germline CDR1 is KGHSH and CDR2 is LQKENI.

This clone has at least ten counts. The chain combines TRBV18 with TRBJ2-5, with a weak D call TRBD2 (6 bases). V lost 3 bases and J lost 1, with 15 bases in between. The length of the CDR3 is 16 residues. Per the germline V gene, CDR1 is KGHSH and CDR2 is LQKENI. The CDR3 reads CASSPRPLGGQETQYF. In DNA, the CDR3 is TGTGCCAGCTCACCCCGACCACTGGGGGGCCAAGAGACCCAGTACTTC.

Many counts were recorded for this clone. This chain connects TRBV19 to TRBJ2-2, with 11 bases aligning to TRBD1. V trimming: 8 bases; J trimming: 2 bases; junction bases outside the gene matches: 7. CDR3 length equals 16 residues. Germline CDR1 LNHDA, CDR2 SQIVND (reference sequence). Here the CDR3 reads CASRGQGAANTGELFF. Written as DNA, the CDR3 is TGTGCCAGTCGCGGACAGGGGGCTGCTAACACCGGGGAGCTGTTTTTT.

The V call is TRBV20-1, the J call TRBJ2-3; tentatively, D is TRBD2 (5 bases). The CDR3 runs 15 residues. Germline V CDR1 and CDR2: DFQATT, SNEGSKA (reference sequence). V shed 0 bases and J shed 10 bases, with 20 bases lying between them. The CDR3 spells CSARDSSPSTYAQYF. In DNA, the CDR3 is TGCAGTGCTAGAGATAGTAGTCCTAGCACATATGCGCAGTATTTT.

The sample holds one count of this clone. The chain combines TRBV9 with TRBJ1-1, with 7 bases fitting TRBD1. Trimming removed 5 bases from V and 5 bases from J; junction bases left unmatched: 6. This CDR3 comprises 13 residues. Germline CDR1 is SGDLS and CDR2 is YYNGEE. This CDR3 is CASSRTGGTEAFF. DNA for the CDR3: TGTGCCAGCAGTCGGACAGGTGGAACTGAAGCTTTCTTT.

V gene TRBV7-3 combines with J gene TRBJ2-1, with a tentative D call TRBD1 (6 bases). V was pared by 5 bases and J by 8 bases, with 10 bases between. CDR1 is SGHTA and CDR2 is FQGTGA in the germline V gene. The CDR3 is made up of 12 amino acids. CDR3 region: CASSQQGYEQFF. For the CDR3, the DNA is TGTGCCAGCAGCCAACAGGGCTATGAGCAGTTCTTC.

Ten or more counts support this clone. Other DNA sequences of this sample code for an identical CDR3. The V call is TRBV28, the J call TRBJ1-1; D is ambiguous. V was shortened by 5 bases and J by 0 bases, with 7 bases between the two germline ends. The length of the CDR3 is 13 residues. Germline values: CDR1 MDHEN, CDR2 SYDVKM. CDR3 protein: CASSTTMNTEAFF. CDR3 nucleotides: TGTGCCAGCAGTACGACGATGAACACTGAAGCTTTCTTT.

This clone was picked up a small number of times. V and J are TRBV6-5 and TRBJ2-5, with 10 bases aligning to TRBD2. There are 17 residues in the CDR3. The germline V gene encodes CDR1 MNHEY and CDR2 SVGAGI. V lost 0 bases, J lost 0 bases, and 4 bases stayed unmatched. The DNA of the CDR3 is TGTGCCAGCAGTTACTCGCTAGCGGGAGCTTACCAAGAGACCCAGTACTTC. It yields the protein CASSYSLAGAYQETQYF.